This T cell receptor beta chain appears in the sequencing data of a study of cytomegalovirus exposure and HLA in healthy donors. Whole-study findings and limits: Later analysis identified 16,000 or so TCR beta sequences associated with HLA alleles, using a false discovery rate threshold of 0.05.

This clone came up a few times. What it recognizes is unknown. Primers included in the PCR were 60 Vbeta and 13 Jbeta primers. The table came from immunoSEQ multiplex PCR; TCRdb's copy has only in-frame clones and leaves some out. The sample carries under 150,000 clones, about 78% recorded once. The CDR3 consists of 19 residues. This TCR was sampled from a human donor in good health. The sample was PBMCs. The V gene is TRBV21-1, the J gene TRBJ2-3; whether TRBD2, the table's D call, matches the DNA was not checked. TRBV21-1 is tagged as a pseudogene. The CDR3 bases are TGTGCCAGCAGCAGCGCGCGGGGGATGGAGGGATCTAGCACAGATACGCAGTATTTT. Translating it yields CASSSARGMEGSSTDTQYF.